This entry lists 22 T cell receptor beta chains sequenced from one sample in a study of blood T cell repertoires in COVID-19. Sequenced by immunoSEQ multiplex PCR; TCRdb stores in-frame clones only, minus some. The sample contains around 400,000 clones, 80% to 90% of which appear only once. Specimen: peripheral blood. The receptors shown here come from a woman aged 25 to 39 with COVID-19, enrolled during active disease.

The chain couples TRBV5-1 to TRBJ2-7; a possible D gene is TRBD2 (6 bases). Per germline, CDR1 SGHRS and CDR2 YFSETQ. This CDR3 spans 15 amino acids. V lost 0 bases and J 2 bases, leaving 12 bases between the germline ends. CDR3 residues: CASSLEPGGTYEQYF. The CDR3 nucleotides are TGCGCCAGCAGCTTGGAGCCGGGCGGGACCTACGAGCAGTACTTC.

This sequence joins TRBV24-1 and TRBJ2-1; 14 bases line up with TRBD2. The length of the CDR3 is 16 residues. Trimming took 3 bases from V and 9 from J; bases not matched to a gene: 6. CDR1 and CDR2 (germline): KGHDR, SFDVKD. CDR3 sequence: CATSDGGLAGGGEQFF. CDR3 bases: TGTGCCACCAGTGATGGTGGACTAGCGGGAGGAGGTGAGCAGTTCTTC.

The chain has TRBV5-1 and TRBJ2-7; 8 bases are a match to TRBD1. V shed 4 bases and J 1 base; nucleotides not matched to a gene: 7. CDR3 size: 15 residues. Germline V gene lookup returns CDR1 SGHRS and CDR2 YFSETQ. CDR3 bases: TGCGCCAGCAGCCCCCTCGGGGACAGGTCCTACGAGCAGTACTTC. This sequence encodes CASSPLGDRSYEQYF.

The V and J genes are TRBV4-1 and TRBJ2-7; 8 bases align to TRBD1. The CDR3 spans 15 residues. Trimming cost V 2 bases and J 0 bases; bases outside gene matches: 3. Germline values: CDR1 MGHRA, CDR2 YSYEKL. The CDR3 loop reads CASSQYGQGSYEQYF. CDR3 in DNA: TGCGCCAGCAGCCAATATGGACAGGGCTCCTACGAGCAGTACTTC.

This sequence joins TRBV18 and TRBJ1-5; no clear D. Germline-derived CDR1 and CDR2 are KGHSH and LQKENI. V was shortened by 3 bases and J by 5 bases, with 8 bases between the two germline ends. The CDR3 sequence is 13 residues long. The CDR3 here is CASSPTFDQPQHF. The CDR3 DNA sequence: TGTGCCAGCTCACCTACATTTGATCAGCCCCAGCATTTT. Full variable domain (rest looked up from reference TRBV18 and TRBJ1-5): NAGVMQNPRHLVRRRGQEARLRCSPMKGHSHVYWYRQLPEEGLKFMVYLQKENIIDESGMPKERFSAEFPKEGPSILRIQQVVRGDSAAYFCASSPTFDQPQHFGDGTRLSIL.

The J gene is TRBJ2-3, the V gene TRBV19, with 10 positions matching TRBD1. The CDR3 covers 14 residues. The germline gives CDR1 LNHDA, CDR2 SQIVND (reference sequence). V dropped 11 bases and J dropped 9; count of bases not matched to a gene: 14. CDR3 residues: CASSAGTGVDTQYF. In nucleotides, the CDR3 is TGTGCCTCCTCAGCTGGGACAGGGGTGGACACGCAGTATTTT.

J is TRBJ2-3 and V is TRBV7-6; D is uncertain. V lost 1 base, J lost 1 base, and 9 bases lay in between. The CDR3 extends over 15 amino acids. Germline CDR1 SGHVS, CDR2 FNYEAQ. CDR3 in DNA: TGTGCCAGCAGCTTAGGAGACGGAGGCACAGATACGCAGTATTTT. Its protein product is CASSLGDGGTDTQYF.

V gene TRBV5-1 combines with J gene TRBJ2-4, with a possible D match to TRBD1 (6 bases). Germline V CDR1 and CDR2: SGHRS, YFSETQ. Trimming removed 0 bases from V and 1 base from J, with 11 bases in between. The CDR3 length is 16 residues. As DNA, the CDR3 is TGCGCCAGCAGCTTGGATGTCCAGGGGGCCAAAAACATTCAGTACTTC. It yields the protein CASSLDVQGAKNIQYF.

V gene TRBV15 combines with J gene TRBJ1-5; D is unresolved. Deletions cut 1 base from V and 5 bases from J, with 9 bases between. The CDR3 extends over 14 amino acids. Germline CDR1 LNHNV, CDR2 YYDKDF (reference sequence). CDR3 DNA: TGTGCCACCAGCAGAGCGGGTAAGGATCAGCCCCAGCATTTT. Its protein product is CATSRAGKDQPQHF. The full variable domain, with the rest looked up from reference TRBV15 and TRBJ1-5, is DAMVIQNPRYQVTQFGKPVTLSCSQTLNHNVMYWYQQKSSQAPKLLFHYYDKDFNNEADTPDNFQSRRPNTSFCFLDIRSPGLGDTAMYLCATSRAGKDQPQHFGDGTRLSIL.

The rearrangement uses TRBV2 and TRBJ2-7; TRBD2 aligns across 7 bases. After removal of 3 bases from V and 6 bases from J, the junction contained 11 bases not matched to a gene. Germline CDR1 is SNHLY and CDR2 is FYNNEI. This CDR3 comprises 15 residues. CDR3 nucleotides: TGTGCCAGCAGTGATCCGAGGGACTACGGGAGCGAGCAGTACTTC. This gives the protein CASSDPRDYGSEQYF.

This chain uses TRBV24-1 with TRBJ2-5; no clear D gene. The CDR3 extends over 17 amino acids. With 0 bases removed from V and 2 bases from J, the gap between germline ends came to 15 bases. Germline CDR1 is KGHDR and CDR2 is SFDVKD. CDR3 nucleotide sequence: TGTGCCACCAGTGATTTGGGGTGGCCAGACAATCAAGAGACCCAGTACTTC. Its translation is CATSDLGWPDNQETQYF.

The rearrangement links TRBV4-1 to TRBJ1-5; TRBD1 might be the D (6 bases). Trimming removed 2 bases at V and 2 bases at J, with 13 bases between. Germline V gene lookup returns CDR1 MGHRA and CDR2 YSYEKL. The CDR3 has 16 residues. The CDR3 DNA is TGCGCCAGCAGCCAACTCAGGGGAAGTGGCAATCAGCCCCAGCATTTT. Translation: CASSQLRGSGNQPQHF.

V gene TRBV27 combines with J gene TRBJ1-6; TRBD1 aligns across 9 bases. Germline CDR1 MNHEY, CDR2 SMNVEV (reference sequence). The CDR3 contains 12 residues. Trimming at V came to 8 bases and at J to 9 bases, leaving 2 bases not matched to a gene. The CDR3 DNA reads TGTGCCAGCCGGACAGGGGTTTCACCCCTCCACTTT. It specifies CASRTGVSPLHF.

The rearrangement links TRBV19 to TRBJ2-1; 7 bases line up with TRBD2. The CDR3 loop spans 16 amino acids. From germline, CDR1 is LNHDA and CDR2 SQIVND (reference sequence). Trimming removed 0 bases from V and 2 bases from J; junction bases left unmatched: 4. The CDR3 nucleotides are TGTGCCAGTAGTATAGAGGCTAGCGGTCCCTACAATGAGCAGTTCTTC. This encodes CASSIEASGPYNEQFF.

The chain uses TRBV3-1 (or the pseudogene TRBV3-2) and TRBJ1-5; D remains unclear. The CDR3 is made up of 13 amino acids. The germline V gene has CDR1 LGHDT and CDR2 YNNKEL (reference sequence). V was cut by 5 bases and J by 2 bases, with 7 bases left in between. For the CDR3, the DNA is TGTGCCAGCAGCGGAGTTGGCAATCAGCCCCAGCATTTT. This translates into CASSGVGNQPQHF.

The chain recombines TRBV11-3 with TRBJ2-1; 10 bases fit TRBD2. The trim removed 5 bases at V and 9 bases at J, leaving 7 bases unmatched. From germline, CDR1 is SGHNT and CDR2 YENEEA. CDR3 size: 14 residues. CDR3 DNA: TGTGCCAGCAGCGGAGCGGGAGGGCCTAGTGAGCAGTTCTTC. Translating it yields CASSGAGGPSEQFF.

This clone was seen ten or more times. This chain's CDR3 is CASSPRTGGFGTEAFF. Written as DNA, the CDR3 is TGTGCCAGCAGCCCCCGGACAGGGGGTTTCGGCACTGAAGCTTTCTTT. The J gene is TRBJ1-1, the V gene TRBV11-2; TRBD1 matches at 10 bases. Germline V gene sequence: CDR1 SGHAT, CDR2 FQNNGV. The CDR3 has 16 amino acids. The trim removed 5 bases at V and 4 bases at J, leaving 10 bases unmatched.

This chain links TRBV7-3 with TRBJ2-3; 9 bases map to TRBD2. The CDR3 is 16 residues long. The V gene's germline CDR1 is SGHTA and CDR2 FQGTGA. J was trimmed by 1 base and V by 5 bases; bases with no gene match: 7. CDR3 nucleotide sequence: TGTGCCAGCAGCACTAAGACTAGCGGAGGCACAGATACGCAGTATTTT. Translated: CASSTKTSGGTDTQYF. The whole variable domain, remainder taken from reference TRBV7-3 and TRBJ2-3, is GAGVSQTPSNKVTEKGKYVELRCDPISGHTALYWYRQSLGQGPEFLIYFQGTGAADDSGLPNDRFFAVRPEGSVSTLKIQRTERGDSAVYLCASSTKTSGGTDTQYFGPGTRLTVL.

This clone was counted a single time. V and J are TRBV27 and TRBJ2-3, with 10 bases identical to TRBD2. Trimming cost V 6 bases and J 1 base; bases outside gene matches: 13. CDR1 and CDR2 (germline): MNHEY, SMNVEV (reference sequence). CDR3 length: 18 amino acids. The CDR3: CASRHHSLAGVGTDTQYF. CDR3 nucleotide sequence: TGTGCCAGCAGACACCACAGTCTAGCGGGAGTAGGCACAGATACGCAGTATTTT.

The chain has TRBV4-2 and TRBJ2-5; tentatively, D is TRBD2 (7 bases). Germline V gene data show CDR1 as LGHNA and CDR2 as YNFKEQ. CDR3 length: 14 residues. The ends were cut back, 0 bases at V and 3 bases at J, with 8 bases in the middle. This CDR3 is CASSQEGGEETQYF. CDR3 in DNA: TGTGCCAGCAGCCAAGAAGGGGGGGAAGAGACCCAGTACTTC.

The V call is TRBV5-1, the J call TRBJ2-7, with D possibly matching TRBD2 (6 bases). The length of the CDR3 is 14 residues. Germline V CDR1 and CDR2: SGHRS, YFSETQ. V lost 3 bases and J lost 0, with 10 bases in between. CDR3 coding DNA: TGCGCCAGCAGCTCCCCGACTAGCTCCTACGAGCAGTACTTC. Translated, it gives CASSSPTSSYEQYF.

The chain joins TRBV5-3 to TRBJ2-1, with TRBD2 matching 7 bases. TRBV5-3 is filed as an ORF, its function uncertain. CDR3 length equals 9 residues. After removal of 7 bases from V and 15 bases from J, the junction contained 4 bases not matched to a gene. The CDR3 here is CARPGRWFF. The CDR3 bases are TGTGCCAGACCCGGGAGGTGGTTCTTC.